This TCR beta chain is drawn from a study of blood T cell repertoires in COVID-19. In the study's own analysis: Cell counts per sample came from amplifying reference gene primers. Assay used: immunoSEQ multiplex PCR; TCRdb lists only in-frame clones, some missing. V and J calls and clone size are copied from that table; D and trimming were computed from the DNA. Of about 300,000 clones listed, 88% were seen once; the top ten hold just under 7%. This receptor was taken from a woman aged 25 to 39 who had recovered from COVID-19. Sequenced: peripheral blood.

The CDR3 spells CASRLGQGETHSPLHF. The DNA for the CDR3 is TGTGCAAGTCGCCTTGGACAGGGTGAGACCCATTCACCCCTCCACTTT. J is TRBJ1-6 and V is TRBV12-2; no DNA check was done on the table's D call, TRBD1. TRBV12-2 has pseudogene status. The CDR3 totals 16 residues.